This T cell receptor beta chain was obtained from a study of shared clonotypes between healthy human individuals. Whole-study context: Contributing individuals were a couple of females and three males aged 18 to 49.

Study outcomes and limitations: Apart from blood, nothing was sampled; tissue repertoires likely differ. Naive subsets tended to show greater estimated richness than memory subsets.

CD45RO negativity and positive selection for CCR7 defined naive CD8 cells, a population that excluded terminally differentiated effector memory CD45RA+ cells. V lost 7 bases, J lost 6 bases, and 8 bases stayed unmatched. The CDR3 is 15 residues long. Germline lookup yields CDR1 MNHEY and CDR2 SMNVEV (reference sequence). For this clone: Its specificity is not known.

The protocol was immunoSEQ multiplex PCR, while the TCRdb copy is restricted to in-frame clones and leaves out a portion. The sample has about 600,000 clones; nearly 97% are singletons. V usage is TRBV27 and J usage is TRBJ2-7; 14 bases line up with TRBD2. Material for sequencing was naive CD8+ T cells sorted from blood. This clonotype originated in a woman aged 25 to 39 in good health. In DNA, the CDR3 is TGTGCCAGCACCGCCGGGACTAGCGGGAGTGGCGAGCAGTACTTC. Translating it yields CASTAGTSGSGEQYF.